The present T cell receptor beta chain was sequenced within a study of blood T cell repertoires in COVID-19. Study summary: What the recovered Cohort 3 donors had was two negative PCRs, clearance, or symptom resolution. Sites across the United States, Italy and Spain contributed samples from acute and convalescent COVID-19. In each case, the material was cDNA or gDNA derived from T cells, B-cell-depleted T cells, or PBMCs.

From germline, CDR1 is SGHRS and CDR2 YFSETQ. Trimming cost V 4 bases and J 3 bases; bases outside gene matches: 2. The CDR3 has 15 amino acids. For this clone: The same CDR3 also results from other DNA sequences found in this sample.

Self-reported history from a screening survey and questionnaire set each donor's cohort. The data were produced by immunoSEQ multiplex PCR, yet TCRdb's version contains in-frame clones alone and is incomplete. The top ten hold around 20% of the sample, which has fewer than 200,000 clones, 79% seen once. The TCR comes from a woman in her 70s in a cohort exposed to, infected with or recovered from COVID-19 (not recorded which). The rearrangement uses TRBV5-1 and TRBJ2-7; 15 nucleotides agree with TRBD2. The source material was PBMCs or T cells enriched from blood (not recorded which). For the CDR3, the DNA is TGCGCCAGCAGCAGGGGACTAGCGGGAGGCTACGAGCAGTACTTC. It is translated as CASSRGLAGGYEQYF.